The rows below give T cell receptor beta chains drawn from one sample of a study of PD-L1 blockade in urothelial cancer. Produced via immunoSEQ multiplex PCR; TCRdb's table is partial and in-frame only. The table lists about 76,000 clones, 85% to 95% of them singletons, with around 0.94% in the top ten. Here the sequenced sample was PBMCs, taken around atezolizumab (anti-PD-L1) treatment. The source of these receptors is a woman of 80 years or more with urothelial cancer. Both conserved end residues are part of each CDR3. The order of the fields is J gene, V gene, clone size, D gene, CDR3 protein, CDR3 DNA. The D gene is left open where the match is weak. Size is stated for part of the rows, as once, few or many counts, or as a class when the clone is expanded.

j_call: TRBJ2-1; v_call: TRBV6-1; clone_size: -; d_call: -; cdr3_aa: CASSPIRLVYNEQFF; cdr3_nt: TGTGCCAGCAGTCCAATCAGGCTCGTCTACAATGAGCAGTTCTTC
j_call: TRBJ1-1; v_call: TRBV28; clone_size: -; d_call: -; cdr3_aa: CASSWRERLNTEAFF; cdr3_nt: TGTGCCAGCAGTTGGAGAGAGCGGTTGAACACTGAAGCTTTCTTT
j_call: TRBJ2-1; v_call: TRBV19; clone_size: -; d_call: TRBD1; cdr3_aa: CASSAARTGTYNEQFF; cdr3_nt: TGTGCCAGTAGTGCCGCCCGGACAGGGACCTACAATGAGCAGTTCTTC
j_call: TRBJ1-1; v_call: TRBV5-1; clone_size: -; d_call: -; cdr3_aa: CASRVSGRDTEAFF; cdr3_nt: TGCGCCAGCAGGGTGTCAGGGAGGGACACTGAAGCTTTCTTT
j_call: TRBJ2-1; v_call: TRBV19; clone_size: once; d_call: -; cdr3_aa: CASSIEDGNEQFF; cdr3_nt: TGTGCCAGTAGTATAGAAGACGGGAATGAGCAGTTCTTC
j_call: TRBJ2-3; v_call: TRBV5-4; clone_size: -; d_call: -; cdr3_aa: CASKGGDTDTQYF; cdr3_nt: TGTGCCAGCAAAGGCGGTGACACAGATACGCAGTATTTT
j_call: TRBJ2-3; v_call: TRBV14; clone_size: -; d_call: -; cdr3_aa: CASSQVVRIGEDTQYF; cdr3_nt: TGTGCCAGCAGCCAAGTTGTGCGGATAGGGGAAGATACGCAGTATTTT
j_call: TRBJ2-7; v_call: TRBV27; clone_size: -; d_call: TRBD2; cdr3_aa: CASSRTSGTLYEQYF; cdr3_nt: TGTGCCAGCAGTCGGACTAGCGGCACCCTTTACGAGCAGTACTTC
j_call: TRBJ2-1; v_call: TRBV5-1; clone_size: -; d_call: TRBD1; cdr3_aa: CASSPGTVSLEQFF; cdr3_nt: TGCGCCAGCAGCCCCGGGACAGTTTCCCTTGAGCAGTTCTTC
j_call: TRBJ2-1; v_call: TRBV6-5; clone_size: -; d_call: -; cdr3_aa: CASSNRDLQYNEQFF; cdr3_nt: TGTGCCAGCAGTAACCGGGATCTGCAATACAATGAGCAGTTCTTC
j_call: TRBJ1-1; v_call: TRBV6-5; clone_size: -; d_call: -; cdr3_aa: CASRTTPEAEAFF; cdr3_nt: TGTGCCAGCAGAACGACCCCTGAGGCTGAAGCTTTCTTT
j_call: TRBJ2-3; v_call: TRBV5-1; clone_size: -; d_call: -; cdr3_aa: CASSSSDPAAAPSRTDTQYF; cdr3_nt: TGCGCCAGCAGCTCCTCTGACCCAGCGGCAGCCCCCTCACGCACAGATACGCAGTATTTT
j_call: TRBJ2-1; v_call: TRBV6-5; clone_size: -; d_call: TRBD1; cdr3_aa: CASTGEARGTEQFF; cdr3_nt: TGTGCCAGCACTGGAGAGGCCAGGGGGACTGAGCAGTTCTTC
j_call: TRBJ2-2; v_call: TRBV19; clone_size: -; d_call: -; cdr3_aa: CASSIGASAGELFF; cdr3_nt: TGTGCCAGTAGTATCGGGGCTAGCGCCGGGGAGCTGTTTTTT